These 27 T cell receptor beta chains came from one sample sequenced in a study of blood T cells in healthy people across ages. With a J-beta primer mix and a sample-barcoded 5' primer, a second PCR ran 7 to 11 cycles. TCRdb recomputed calls from the 5' RACE reads with MiXCR, one row per CDR3 protein. The sample holds under 2,000,000 distinct CDR3 sequences, about 50% seen once. Sequencing was done on a sample of blood. These receptors all come from a woman aged 40-49 years in good health.

The table lists this clonotype with a few counts. The V and J genes are TRBV4-1 and TRBJ2-3; D remains unclear. Trimming removed 2 bases from V and 4 bases from J, with 7 bases in between. The CDR3 spans 13 residues. In germline, CDR1 is MGHRA, CDR2 YSYEKL. Here the CDR3 reads CASSQRRSDTQYF. The CDR3, as DNA: TGCGCCAGCAGCCAACGGCGCTCAGATACGCAGTATTTT.

The table lists this clonotype with a few counts. This chain uses TRBV24-1 with TRBJ2-5; D gene uncertain. Per germline, CDR1 KGHDR and CDR2 SFDVKD. Trimming stripped 0 bases from V and 5 bases from J, with 15 bases between. This CDR3 is built from 16 residues. CDR3 protein: CATSDLLAGLGETQYF. CDR3 DNA: TGTGCCACCAGTGATTTGTTAGCTGGTCTCGGGGAGACCCAGTACTTC.

The chain employs TRBV5-1 and TRBJ2-5; D ambiguous. The end of the DNA is better explained by TRBJ2-7, so the J call may be wrong. Germline CDR1 is SGHRS and CDR2 is YFSETQ. The CDR3 has 13 residues. The DNA for the CDR3 is TGCGCCAGCAGCTTCAGGCCACTCTACGAGCAGTACTTC. Protein sequence: CASSFRPLYEQYF.

In this sample, this clonotype turned up a few times. The J gene is TRBJ2-6, the V gene TRBV27, with 8 bases lining up with TRBD1. The CDR3 spans 16 residues. Germline V CDR1 and CDR2: MNHEY, SMNVEV (reference sequence). V was clipped by 6 bases and J by 2 bases; unmatched bases: 6. The CDR3 loop reads CASSGQGIAGANVLTF. CDR3 in DNA: TGTGCCAGCAGCGGACAGGGTATTGCTGGGGCCAACGTCCTGACTTTC.

This clonotype showed up just a few times. The rearrangement links TRBV29-1 to TRBJ2-1; 8 bases line up with TRBD2. This CDR3 has 15 residues. Germline V CDR1 and CDR2: SQVTM, ANQGSEA. The V and J ends lost 4 bases and 4 bases, in that order; junction bases with no gene match: 9. In nucleotides, the CDR3 is TGCAGCGTTGTCGGTTTGCAGCGGGGGTACAATGAGCAGTTCTTC. This translates into CSVVGLQRGYNEQFF.

The chain is built from TRBV2 and TRBJ2-5; 7 nucleotides line up with TRBD2. Trimming at V came to 6 bases and at J to 4 bases, leaving 5 bases not matched to a gene. The germline CDR1 and CDR2 sequences are SNHLY and FYNNEI. The CDR3 loop spans 13 amino acids. The CDR3 sequence is CASRERLAETQYF. Here the CDR3 DNA reads TGTGCCAGCAGGGAAAGACTAGCAGAGACCCAGTACTTC.

The chain links TRBV29-1 to TRBJ2-5; D gene uncertain. V lost 3 bases, J lost 4 bases, and 9 bases lay in between. The CDR3 loop spans 12 amino acids. Germline V gives CDR1 SQVTM, CDR2 ANQGSEA. As DNA, the CDR3 is TGCAGCGTTGATGGACGGGCAGAGACCCAGTACTTC. Its translation: CSVDGRAETQYF.

This sequence joins TRBV6-4 and TRBJ2-5; 9 nucleotides align to TRBD1. V gave up 6 bases and J gave up 3 bases; unmatched junction bases: 8. The CDR3 length is 15 residues. Germline-derived CDR1 and CDR2 are MRHNA and SNTAGT. Here the CDR3 DNA reads TGTGCCAGCAGCCTCACAGGGACAGGGAAAGAGACCCAGTACTTC. This encodes CASSLTGTGKETQYF.

The J gene is TRBJ2-5, the V gene TRBV5-6; D is unresolved. The CDR3 loop spans 15 amino acids. Trimming removed 0 bases from V and 1 base from J, with 10 bases in between. Looked up from germline, CDR1 is SGHDT and CDR2 is YYEEEE. DNA for the CDR3: TGTGCCAGCAGCTTGGCGATTACCCCCCAAGAGACCCAGTACTTC. This gives the protein CASSLAITPQETQYF.

V gene TRBV2 combines with J gene TRBJ2-4; 7 nucleotides line up with TRBD1. The trim removed 7 bases at V and 4 bases at J, leaving 1 base unmatched. The CDR3 covers 12 residues. Germline lookup yields CDR1 SNHLY and CDR2 FYNNEI. CDR3 protein: CASMDRKNIQYF. As DNA, the CDR3 is TGTGCCAGCATGGACAGGAAAAACATTCAGTACTTC. Full variable domain (outside the CDR3, taken from reference TRBV2 and TRBJ2-4): EPEVTQTPSHQVTQMGQEVILRCVPISNHLYFYWYRQILGQKVEFLVSFYNNEISEKSEIFDDQFSVERPDGSNFTLKIRSTKLEDSAMYFCASMDRKNIQYFGAGTRLSVL.

This clonotype was observed a handful of times. The genes are TRBV20-1 and TRBJ2-7; D gene uncertain. V gave up 6 bases and J gave up 3 bases, with 18 bases separating them. Germline V CDR1 and CDR2: DFQATT, SNEGSKA (reference sequence). This CDR3 spans 14 amino acids. The CDR3 is CSAALQRVNYEQYF. The CDR3 DNA follows: TGCAGTGCCGCACTTCAAAGGGTGAACTACGAGCAGTACTTC.

The J gene is TRBJ2-1, the V gene TRBV29-1, with TRBD2 identical over 9 bases. CDR1 is SQVTM and CDR2 is ANQGSEA in the germline V gene. This CDR3 region has 14 residues. The V gene end was trimmed by 4 bases and the J gene end by 8 bases; junction bases not matched to a gene: 9. The CDR3 is CSVGFGGGADEQFF. The CDR3 DNA reads as TGCAGCGTTGGTTTTGGCGGGGGGGCCGATGAGCAGTTCTTC.

The CDR3 reads CATSGRNYGYTF. As DNA, the CDR3 is TGTGCCACTTCTGGACGGAACTATGGCTACACCTTC. The chain carries TRBV28 and TRBJ1-2; unclear D gene. This CDR3 comprises 12 residues. Germline V gene lookup returns CDR1 MDHEN and CDR2 SYDVKM. Trimming left V 10 bases short and J 2 bases short, with 11 bases between.

The CDR3 spells CASSSGQAGTDTQYF. DNA of the CDR3: TGTGCCAGCAGCTCTGGACAGGCGGGCACAGATACGCAGTATTTT. The chain combines TRBV11-2 with TRBJ2-3; 7 bases are a match to TRBD1. Germline assignment: CDR1 SGHAT and CDR2 FQNNGV. The CDR3 is made up of 15 amino acids. The V segment lost 4 bases and the J segment 1 base; nucleotides outside the gene matches: 5.

This clonotype was recorded a few times. The chain recombines TRBV6-4 with TRBJ2-2; unclear D gene. Deletions cut 7 bases from V and 4 bases from J, with 10 bases between. Germline V gene sequence: CDR1 MRHNA, CDR2 SNTAGT. This CDR3 is built from 13 residues. The CDR3 DNA sequence: TGTGCCAGCAAAGTGACGGGCACCGGGGAGCTGTTTTTT. Translated: CASKVTGTGELFF.

The V and J genes are TRBV12-3 or TRBV12-4 and TRBJ1-5; D remains unclear. V lost 2 bases, J lost 1 base, and 9 bases lay in between. The length of the CDR3 is 15 residues. The CDR3 DNA is TGTGCCAGCAGTTTAATCCCAGAGAGCAATCAGCCCCAGCATTTT. This translates into CASSLIPESNQPQHF.

This clonotype was counted only a few times. The gene calls are TRBV7-2 and TRBJ2-1; perhaps TRBD1 as D (6 bases). Germline V gives CDR1 SGHTA, CDR2 FQGNSA. The CDR3 has 15 amino acids. V gave up 1 base and J gave up 6 bases, with 13 bases separating them. The CDR3 sequence: CASSLGGQNSNEQFF. The CDR3 nucleotides are TGTGCCAGCAGCTTAGGAGGACAGAACAGCAATGAGCAGTTCTTC.

The chain employs TRBV24-1 and TRBJ1-2; weak D call: TRBD1 (6 bases). The CDR3 has 14 residues. Trimming cost V 3 bases and J 3 bases, with 10 bases left between them. Germline CDR1 and CDR2: KGHDR and SFDVKD. CDR3 coding DNA: TGTGCCACCAGTGATCGGACAGTGGACTATGGCTACACCTTC. This encodes CATSDRTVDYGYTF.

This clonotype showed up just a few times. The genes are TRBV20-1 and TRBJ2-5; maybe TRBD2 (6 bases). The CDR3 spans 12 residues. From germline, CDR1 is DFQATT and CDR2 SNEGSKA (reference sequence). Trimming left V 3 bases short and J 9 bases short, with 14 bases between. CDR3 sequence (DNA): TGCAGTGCTAGGGACAATTCGGGGGCCCAGTACTTC. Its protein product is CSARDNSGAQYF.

Details on this clonotype: A much larger clone is a single base away; this may be a read error. The CDR3 region is CASISLGQKTTSGVNVLTF. The CDR3 coding sequence is TGTGCCAGCATCTCTTTGGGACAGAAGACGACCTCTGGGGTCAACGTCCTGACTTTC. The chain couples TRBV12-3 or TRBV12-4 to TRBJ2-6; the match to TRBD1 covers 7 bases. There are 19 residues in the CDR3.

This chain links TRBV6-5 with TRBJ2-3; TRBD2 aligns across 8 bases. CDR1 and CDR2 (germline): MNHEY, SVGAGI. This CDR3 spans 16 amino acids. V shed 3 bases and J 5 bases; nucleotides not matched to a gene: 10. CDR3 sequence reads: CASSYNGGAEIDTQYF. The CDR3, as DNA: TGTGCCAGCAGTTATAACGGGGGGGCCGAGATAGATACGCAGTATTTT.

This chain connects TRBV9 to TRBJ1-4; D uncertain. Trimming cost V 2 bases and J 0 bases, with 11 bases left between them. Germline V gives CDR1 SGDLS, CDR2 YYNGEE. The CDR3 loop spans 16 amino acids. The DNA for the CDR3 is TGTGCCAGCAGCGTCAAATCGCCGCCAACTAATGAAAAACTGTTTTTT. This sequence encodes CASSVKSPPTNEKLFF.

The chain couples TRBV5-1 to TRBJ2-3; TRBD2 agrees at 9 bases. Germline CDR1 is SGHRS and CDR2 is YFSETQ. The CDR3 spans 14 residues. The junction had 5 bases not matched to a gene; V was cut back by 4 bases and J by 5 bases. CDR3: CASSPGLAEDTQYF. The DNA for the CDR3 is TGCGCCAGCAGCCCGGGACTAGCTGAAGATACGCAGTATTTT.

Only a few counts were recorded for this clonotype. J is TRBJ2-5 and V is TRBV5-1, with 8 bases that match TRBD2. CDR1 and CDR2 from the germline V gene are SGHRS and YFSETQ. After removal of 0 bases from V and 2 bases from J, the junction contained 9 bases not matched to a gene. The CDR3 spans 17 residues. The CDR3 region is CASSLEGTRGGQETQYF. The CDR3, as DNA: TGCGCCAGCAGCTTGGAAGGGACTAGAGGTGGTCAAGAGACCCAGTACTTC.

The chain joins TRBV18 to TRBJ2-5, with TRBD1 as a possible D gene (5 bases). The J call could be wrong; TRBJ2-7 is a better fit for the DNA end. CDR1 and CDR2 (germline): KGHSH, LQKENI. There are 12 residues in the CDR3. CDR3 DNA: TGTGCCAGCTCACCCCAGGGTACCGAGCAGTACTTC. Protein: CASSPQGTEQYF.

This clonotype showed up just once. The rearrangement uses TRBV29-1 and TRBJ1-2; 8 bases map to TRBD1. V was pared by 3 bases and J by 7 bases, with 7 bases of the junction left unmatched. The CDR3 covers 13 residues. Germline assignment: CDR1 SQVTM and CDR2 ANQGSEA. CDR3 residues: CSVDPDRAGGYTF. The CDR3 DNA is TGCAGCGTTGATCCGGACAGGGCGGGTGGCTACACCTTC.

The chain links TRBV6-6 to TRBJ2-4; 7 bases fit TRBD1. Germline-derived CDR1 and CDR2 are MNHNY and SVGAGI (reference sequence). The length of the CDR3 is 14 residues. V was clipped by 5 bases and J by 4 bases; unmatched bases: 5. This chain's CDR3 is CASSGDREKNIQYF. The CDR3 coding sequence is TGTGCCAGCAGTGGGGACAGAGAAAAAAACATTCAGTACTTC.